What follows describes a single TCR beta chain. Its antigen is undetermined. The CDR3 sequence is 14 residues long. Germline V gives CDR1 LNHDA, CDR2 SQIVND (reference sequence). V was pared by 3 bases and J by 1 base, with 9 bases between. This record comes from a study of identifying expanded T cells in peripheral blood. The study, taken as a whole, reports: Variance in clone template counts between two-week samples significantly increased with total template count across all healthy donors. Differentially abundant clones: roughly 1.2 between replicates, around 17 at about 13 days, approximately 18 at four.

During the collection period, no donor immune events like infections were recorded. Clones were read by immunoSEQ multiplex PCR, and TCRdb kept only the in-frame ones, dropping some. This table has over 65,000 clones, roughly 90% appearing once. The chain has TRBV19 and TRBJ1-2; D ambiguous. This TCR derives from a person between 18 and 75 years old in good health. Sequencing input: blood. The CDR3 sequence is CASSIGLFNYGYTF. The CDR3 DNA reads TGTGCCAGTAGTATCGGGCTCTTTAACTATGGCTACACCTTC.